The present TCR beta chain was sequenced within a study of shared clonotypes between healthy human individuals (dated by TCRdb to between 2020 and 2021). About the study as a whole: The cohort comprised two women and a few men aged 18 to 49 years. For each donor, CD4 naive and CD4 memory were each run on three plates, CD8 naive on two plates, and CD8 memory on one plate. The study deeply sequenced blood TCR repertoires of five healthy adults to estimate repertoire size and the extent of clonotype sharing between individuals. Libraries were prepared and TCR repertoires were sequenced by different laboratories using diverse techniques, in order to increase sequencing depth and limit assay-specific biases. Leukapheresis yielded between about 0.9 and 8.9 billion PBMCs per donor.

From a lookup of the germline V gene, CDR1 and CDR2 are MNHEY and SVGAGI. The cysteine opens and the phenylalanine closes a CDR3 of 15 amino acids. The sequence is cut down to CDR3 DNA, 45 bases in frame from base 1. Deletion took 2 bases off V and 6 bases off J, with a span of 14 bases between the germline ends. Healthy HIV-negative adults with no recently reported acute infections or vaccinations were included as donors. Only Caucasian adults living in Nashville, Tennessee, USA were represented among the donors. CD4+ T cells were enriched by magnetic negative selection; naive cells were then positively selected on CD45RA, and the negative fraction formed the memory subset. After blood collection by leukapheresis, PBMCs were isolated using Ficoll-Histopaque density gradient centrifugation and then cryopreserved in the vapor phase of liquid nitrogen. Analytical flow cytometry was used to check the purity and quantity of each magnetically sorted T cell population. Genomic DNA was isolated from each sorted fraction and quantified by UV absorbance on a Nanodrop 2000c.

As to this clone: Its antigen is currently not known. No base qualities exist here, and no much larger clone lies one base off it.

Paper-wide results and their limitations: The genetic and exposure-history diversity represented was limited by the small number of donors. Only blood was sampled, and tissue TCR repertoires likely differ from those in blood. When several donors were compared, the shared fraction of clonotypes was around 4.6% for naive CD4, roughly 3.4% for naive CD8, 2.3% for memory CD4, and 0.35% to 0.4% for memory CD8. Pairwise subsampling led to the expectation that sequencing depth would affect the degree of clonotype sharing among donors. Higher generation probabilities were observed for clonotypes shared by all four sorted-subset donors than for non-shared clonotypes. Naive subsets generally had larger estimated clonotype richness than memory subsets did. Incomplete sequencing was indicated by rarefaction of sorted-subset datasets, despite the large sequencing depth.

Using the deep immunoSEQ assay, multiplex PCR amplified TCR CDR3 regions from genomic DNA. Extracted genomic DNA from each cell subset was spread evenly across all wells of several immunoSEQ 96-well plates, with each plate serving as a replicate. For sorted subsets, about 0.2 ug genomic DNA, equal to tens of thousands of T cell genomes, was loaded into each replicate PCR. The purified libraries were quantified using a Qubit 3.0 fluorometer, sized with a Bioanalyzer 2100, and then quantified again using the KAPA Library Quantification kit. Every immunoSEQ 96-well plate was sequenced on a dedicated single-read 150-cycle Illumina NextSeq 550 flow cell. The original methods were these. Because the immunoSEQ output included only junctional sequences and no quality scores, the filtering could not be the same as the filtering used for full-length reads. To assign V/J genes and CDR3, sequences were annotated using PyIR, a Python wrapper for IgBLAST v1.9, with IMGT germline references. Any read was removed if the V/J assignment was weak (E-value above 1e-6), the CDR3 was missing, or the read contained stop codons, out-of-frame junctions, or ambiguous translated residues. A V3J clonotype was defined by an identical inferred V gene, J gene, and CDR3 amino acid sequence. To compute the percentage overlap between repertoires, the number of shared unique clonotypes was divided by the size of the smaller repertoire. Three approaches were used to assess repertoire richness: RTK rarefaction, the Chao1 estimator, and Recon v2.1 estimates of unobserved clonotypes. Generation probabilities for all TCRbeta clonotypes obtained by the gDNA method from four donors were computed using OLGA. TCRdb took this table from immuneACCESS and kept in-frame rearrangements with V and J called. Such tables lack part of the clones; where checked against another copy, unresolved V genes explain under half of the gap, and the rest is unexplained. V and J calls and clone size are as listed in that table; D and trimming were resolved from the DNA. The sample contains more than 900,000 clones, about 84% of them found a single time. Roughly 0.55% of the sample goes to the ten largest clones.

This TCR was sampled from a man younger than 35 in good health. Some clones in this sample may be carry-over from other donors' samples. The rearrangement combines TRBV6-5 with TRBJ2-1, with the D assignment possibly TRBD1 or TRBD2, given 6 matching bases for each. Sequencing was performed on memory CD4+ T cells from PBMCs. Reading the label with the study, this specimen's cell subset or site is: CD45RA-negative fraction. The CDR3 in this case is CASSYGLGGSNEQFF. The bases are TGTGCCAGCAGTTACGGCCTAGGGGGGAGCAATGAGCAGTTCTTC.